This T cell receptor beta chain was recorded in a study of cytomegalovirus exposure and HLA in healthy donors. The study, taken as a whole, reports: A later analysis found TCR association rates differed by HLA locus, highest for DRB1 and lowest for HLA-C. According to the study, 150 to 200 TCR beta chains were cytomegalovirus-associated. Per published reports, the classifier diagnosed cytomegalovirus status with high specificity and sensitivity.

PCR was performed using 60 Vbeta and 13 Jbeta primers. Assay: immunoSEQ multiplex PCR; the TCRdb copy retains only in-frame clones and omits some. The sample contains under 200,000 clones, 78% of which appear only once. A note on this clone: The antigen is undetermined.

The CDR3 is 13 residues long. The germline V gene has CDR1 SGHAT and CDR2 FQNNGV. V was shortened by 5 bases and J by 5 bases, with 12 bases between the two germline ends. This TCR was recovered from a woman aged 40 to 50 in good health and CMV-seropositive. The chain employs TRBV11-2 and TRBJ1-2; weak D call: TRBD1 (5 bases). The sequenced sample was PBMCs. The chain's CDR3 is CASSQVEGYGYTF. The CDR3 region has the DNA TGTGCCAGCAGCCAGGTGGAGGGGTATGGCTACACCTTC. The full variable domain, in which reference TRBV11-2 and TRBJ1-2 provide the parts outside the CDR3, is EAGVAQSPRYKIIEKRQSVAFWCNPISGHATLYWYQQILGQGPKLLIQFQNNGVVDDSQLPKDRFSAERLKGVDSTLKIQPAKLEDSAVYLCASSQVEGYGYTFGSGTRLTVV.